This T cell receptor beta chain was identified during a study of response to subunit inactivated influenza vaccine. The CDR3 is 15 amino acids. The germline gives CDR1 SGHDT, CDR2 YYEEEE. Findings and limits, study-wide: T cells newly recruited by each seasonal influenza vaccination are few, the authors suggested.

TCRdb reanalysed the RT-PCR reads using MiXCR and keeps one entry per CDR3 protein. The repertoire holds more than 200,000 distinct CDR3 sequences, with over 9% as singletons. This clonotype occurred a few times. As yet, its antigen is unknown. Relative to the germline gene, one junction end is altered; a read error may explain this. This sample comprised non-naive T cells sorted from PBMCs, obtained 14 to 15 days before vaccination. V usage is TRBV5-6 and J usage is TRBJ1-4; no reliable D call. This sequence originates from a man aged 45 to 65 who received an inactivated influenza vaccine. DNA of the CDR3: TGTGCCAGCAGCTTGACGGGCAGAAATAATGGAAAACTGTTTTTT. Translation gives CASSLTGRNNGKLFF.